A selection of T cell receptor beta chains follows, all from one sample in a study of T-cell memory formation after mild COVID-19. TCRdb redid the calling of the 5' RACE reads with MiXCR, one entry per CDR3 protein. This table has roughly 550,000 distinct CDR3 sequences, around 20% appearing once. The sequencing input was PBMCs or a T cell subset sorted from them (not recorded which). The receptors were gathered from an adult woman who had mild COVID-19 (a few samples of this study predate the infection). Cell type and time point are not known. Each CDR3 is given with its conserved first and last residue. The order of the fields is D gene, J gene, V gene, clone size, CDR3 DNA, CDR3 protein. A D gene is named only where the DNA matches it firmly. Not all rows give a size; the values are once, few, many and, for expanded clones, a class.

d_gene: -; j_gene: TRBJ2-1; v_gene: TRBV3-1; abundance: few; CDR3nt: TGTGCCAGCAGCCAAGAGAATGGCCACTACAATGAGCAGTTCTTC; CDR3aa: CASSQENGHYNEQFF
d_gene: TRBD2; j_gene: TRBJ2-3; v_gene: TRBV7-8; abundance: -; CDR3nt: TGTGCCAGCAGCTTAGTACGCAGACTAGCGGGGGTCACAGATACGCAGTATTTT; CDR3aa: CASSLVRRLAGVTDTQYF
d_gene: TRBD1; j_gene: TRBJ1-1; v_gene: TRBV29-1; abundance: -; CDR3nt: TGCAGCGTCCAGGGGGCGAGCACTGAAGCTTTCTTT; CDR3aa: CSVQGASTEAFF
d_gene: -; j_gene: TRBJ1-4; v_gene: TRBV7-2; abundance: -; CDR3nt: TGTGCCAGCAGGGGGAGGTCTAATGAAAAACTGTTTTTT; CDR3aa: CASRGRSNEKLFF
d_gene: -; j_gene: TRBJ2-7; v_gene: TRBV27; abundance: -; CDR3nt: TGTGCCAGCAGCCTATGGGGGTCTTTCACCTCCTACGAGCAGTACTTC; CDR3aa: CASSLWGSFTSYEQYF
d_gene: -; j_gene: TRBJ1-1; v_gene: TRBV12-3/TRBV12-4; abundance: -; CDR3nt: TGTGCCAGCAGTTTACCCGACAGACCCACTGAAGCTTTCTTT; CDR3aa: CASSLPDRPTEAFF
d_gene: -; j_gene: TRBJ2-2; v_gene: TRBV14; abundance: -; CDR3nt: TGTGCCAGCAGCCCATGGGTCACCGGGGAGCTGTTTTTT; CDR3aa: CASSPWVTGELFF
d_gene: TRBD2; j_gene: TRBJ2-7; v_gene: TRBV29-1; abundance: -; CDR3nt: TGCAGCGTTGAACTAGCGGGGGAAAGCTCCTACGAGCAGTACTTC; CDR3aa: CSVELAGESSYEQYF
d_gene: TRBD1; j_gene: TRBJ1-6; v_gene: TRBV12-3/TRBV12-4; abundance: -; CDR3nt: TGTGCCAGCAGTTTGACAGGGATAAATTCACCCCTCCACTTT; CDR3aa: CASSLTGINSPLHF
d_gene: -; j_gene: TRBJ2-1; v_gene: TRBV7-3; abundance: few; CDR3nt: TGTGCCAGCAGCTTAAGTCCGGCGACTAGTGCCTATGAGCAGTTCTTC; CDR3aa: CASSLSPATSAYEQFF
d_gene: TRBD2; j_gene: TRBJ2-1; v_gene: TRBV6-5; abundance: few; CDR3nt: TGTGCCAGCACCTCTGTAGCGGGGGGGCCGGGCAATGAGCAGTTCTTC; CDR3aa: CASTSVAGGPGNEQFF
d_gene: TRBD1; j_gene: TRBJ2-1; v_gene: TRBV7-8; abundance: many; CDR3nt: TGTGCCTCCTCTGGGGGACAGGCTTTCAATGAGCAGTTCTTC; CDR3aa: CASSGGQAFNEQFF
d_gene: -; j_gene: TRBJ2-6; v_gene: TRBV5-1; abundance: many; CDR3nt: TGTGCCAGCAGCTTAAGTGGCTCTGGGGCCAACGTCCTGACTTTC; CDR3aa: CASSLSGSGANVLTF
d_gene: TRBD1; j_gene: TRBJ2-3; v_gene: TRBV24-1; abundance: few; CDR3nt: TGTGCCACCAGTGAAGGGGACAGGGGCGCCGGAGATACGCAGTATTTT; CDR3aa: CATSEGDRGAGDTQYF
d_gene: -; j_gene: TRBJ1-2; v_gene: TRBV7-9; abundance: -; CDR3nt: TGTGCCAGCAGCCCTGATTGGGGAGCCACCAATGGCTACACCTTC; CDR3aa: CASSPDWGATNGYTF
d_gene: -; j_gene: TRBJ1-1; v_gene: TRBV6-5; abundance: -; CDR3nt: TGTGCCAGCAGTCCAGGCGCAGGGTTATTGGCTGAAGCTTTCTTT; CDR3aa: CASSPGAGLLAEAFF
d_gene: TRBD2; j_gene: TRBJ2-5; v_gene: TRBV7-9; abundance: few; CDR3nt: TGTGCCAGCAGCTTAGGAGGACTAGCGGGTTTCCGAGAGACCCAGTACTTC; CDR3aa: CASSLGGLAGFRETQYF
d_gene: -; j_gene: TRBJ1-2; v_gene: TRBV5-4; abundance: -; CDR3nt: TGTGCCAGCAGTCTTGATGTGACAGCTGTTCATGGCTACACCTTC; CDR3aa: CASSLDVTAVHGYTF
d_gene: -; j_gene: TRBJ2-7; v_gene: TRBV4-2; abundance: few; CDR3nt: TGTGCCAGCAGCCAAATGTCTAGTGGATTGTACGAGCAGTACTTC; CDR3aa: CASSQMSSGLYEQYF
d_gene: -; j_gene: TRBJ1-4; v_gene: TRBV2; abundance: -; CDR3nt: TGTGCCAGCAGTGAACGAGCCTCAACTAATGAAAAACTGTTTTTT; CDR3aa: CASSERASTNEKLFF
d_gene: -; j_gene: TRBJ2-3; v_gene: TRBV24-1; abundance: few; CDR3nt: TGTGCCACCAGTGATTCGCGGAAAGTCACAGATACGCAGTATTTT; CDR3aa: CATSDSRKVTDTQYF
d_gene: -; j_gene: TRBJ1-6; v_gene: TRBV20-1; abundance: -; CDR3nt: TGCAGTGCTCCTGGGGGGCAGCATAATTCACCCCTCCACTTT; CDR3aa: CSAPGGQHNSPLHF
d_gene: TRBD2; j_gene: TRBJ2-7; v_gene: TRBV12-3/TRBV12-4; abundance: -; CDR3nt: TGTGCCAGCAGTTTGGGACTAGCGGATCCCTACGAGCAGTACTTC; CDR3aa: CASSLGLADPYEQYF
d_gene: TRBD2; j_gene: TRBJ2-5; v_gene: TRBV20-1; abundance: few; CDR3nt: TGCAGTGCTAGAAGACTAGCGGGGAAAGAGACCCAGTACTTC; CDR3aa: CSARRLAGKETQYF
d_gene: -; j_gene: TRBJ1-1; v_gene: TRBV7-2; abundance: few; CDR3nt: TGTGCCAGCAGCTTGCGGGTTGACACTGAAGCTTTCTTT; CDR3aa: CASSLRVDTEAFF
d_gene: -; j_gene: TRBJ1-2; v_gene: TRBV6-5; abundance: few; CDR3nt: TGTGCCAGCAGTCAGGGGTTCACGGGACGCGGGGTTGGGCTCACCTTC; CDR3aa: CASSQGFTGRGVGLTF
d_gene: TRBD2; j_gene: TRBJ2-1; v_gene: TRBV7-9; abundance: few; CDR3nt: TGTGCCAGCAGCTGGACTAGCGGAACGAATGAGCAGTTCTTC; CDR3aa: CASSWTSGTNEQFF
d_gene: TRBD1; j_gene: TRBJ1-6; v_gene: TRBV25-1; abundance: -; CDR3nt: TGTGCCAGCAGTGAATCCCACGGGTACAGGGGCCACTCACCCCTCCACTTT; CDR3aa: CASSESHGYRGHSPLHF
d_gene: -; j_gene: TRBJ2-7; v_gene: TRBV10-3; abundance: -; CDR3nt: TGTGCCATCACCGGGACATACTCCTACGAGCAGTACTTC; CDR3aa: CAITGTYSYEQYF